This T cell receptor beta chain was sequenced for a study of post-analysis software for immune sequencing data. About this clonotype itself: The antigen is unknown.

Whole-study findings and limits: Four or five TRBV segments (TRBV5-6, TRBV5-1 and TRBV20-1 among them) occurred more frequently in patients than in controls.

Trimming took 8 bases from V and 2 from J, leaving 18 bases between them. CDR1 MNHEY and CDR2 SMNVEV come from the germline V gene (reference sequence). This CDR3 has 15 amino acids. Libraries were made from TCR beta cDNA, and they carried unique molecular identifiers. One entry per CDR3 protein results from TCRdb running MiXCR on the PCR reads. In the table there are 750,000 to 950,000 distinct CDR3 sequences, more than 45% of which are singletons. The chain employs TRBV27 and TRBJ2-5, with D tentatively TRBD1 (5 bases). This receptor was obtained from a girl aged 10 to 17 with multiple sclerosis. Sequences were obtained from blood. CDR3 loop: CASRPQDMIQETQYF. The CDR3 DNA sequence: TGTGCCAGCCGCCCTCAGGACATGATTCAAGAGACCCAGTACTTC.